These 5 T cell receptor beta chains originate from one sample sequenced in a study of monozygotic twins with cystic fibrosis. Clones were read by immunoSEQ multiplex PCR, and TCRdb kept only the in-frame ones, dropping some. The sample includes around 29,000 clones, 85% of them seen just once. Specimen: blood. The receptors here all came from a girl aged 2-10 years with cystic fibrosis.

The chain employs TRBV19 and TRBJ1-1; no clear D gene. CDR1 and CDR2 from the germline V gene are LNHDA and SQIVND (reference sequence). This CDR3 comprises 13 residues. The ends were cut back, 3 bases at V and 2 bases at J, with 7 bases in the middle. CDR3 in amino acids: CASSIEGNTEAFF. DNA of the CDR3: TGTGCCAGTAGTATCGAGGGTAACACTGAAGCTTTCTTT.

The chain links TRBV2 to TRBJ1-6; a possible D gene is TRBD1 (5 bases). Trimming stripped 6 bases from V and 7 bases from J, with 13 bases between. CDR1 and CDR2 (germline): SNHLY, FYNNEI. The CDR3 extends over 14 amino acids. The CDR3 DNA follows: TGTGCCAGCAGGGAGGCGGGACCAAATTCACCCCTCCACTTT. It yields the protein CASREAGPNSPLHF.

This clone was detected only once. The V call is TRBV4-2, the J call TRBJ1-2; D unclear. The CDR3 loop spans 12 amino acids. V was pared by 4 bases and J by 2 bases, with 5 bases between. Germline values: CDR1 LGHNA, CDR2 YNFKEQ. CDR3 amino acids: CASSLQNYGYTF. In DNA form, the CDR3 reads TGTGCCAGCAGCCTACAAAACTATGGCTACACCTTC.

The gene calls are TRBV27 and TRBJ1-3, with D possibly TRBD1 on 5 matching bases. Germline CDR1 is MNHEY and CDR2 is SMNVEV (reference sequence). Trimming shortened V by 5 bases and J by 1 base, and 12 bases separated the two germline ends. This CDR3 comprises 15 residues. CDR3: CASSPGTDSGNTIYF. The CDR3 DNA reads TGTGCCAGCAGTCCCGGGACGGATTCTGGAAACACCATATATTTT.

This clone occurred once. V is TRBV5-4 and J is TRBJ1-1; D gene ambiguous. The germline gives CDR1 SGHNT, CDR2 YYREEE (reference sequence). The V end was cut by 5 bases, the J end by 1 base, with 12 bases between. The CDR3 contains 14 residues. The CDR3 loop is CASRADSRNTEAFF. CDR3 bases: TGTGCCAGCAGGGCTGACTCACGGAACACTGAAGCTTTCTTT.